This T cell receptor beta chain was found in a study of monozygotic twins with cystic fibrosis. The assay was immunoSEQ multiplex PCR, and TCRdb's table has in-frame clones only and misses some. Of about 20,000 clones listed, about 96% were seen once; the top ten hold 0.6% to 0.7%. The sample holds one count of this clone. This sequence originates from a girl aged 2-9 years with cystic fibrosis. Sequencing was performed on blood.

The DNA of the CDR3 is TGCGCCAGCAGCTCTGGGACAGTCACAGATACGCAGTATTTT. It specifies CASSSGTVTDTQYF. The chain employs TRBV5-1 and TRBJ2-3; 7 nucleotides line up with TRBD1. With V trimmed by 3 bases and J by 2 bases, 3 bases remained unmatched. CDR3 length: 14 residues. From germline, CDR1 is SGHRS and CDR2 YFSETQ.